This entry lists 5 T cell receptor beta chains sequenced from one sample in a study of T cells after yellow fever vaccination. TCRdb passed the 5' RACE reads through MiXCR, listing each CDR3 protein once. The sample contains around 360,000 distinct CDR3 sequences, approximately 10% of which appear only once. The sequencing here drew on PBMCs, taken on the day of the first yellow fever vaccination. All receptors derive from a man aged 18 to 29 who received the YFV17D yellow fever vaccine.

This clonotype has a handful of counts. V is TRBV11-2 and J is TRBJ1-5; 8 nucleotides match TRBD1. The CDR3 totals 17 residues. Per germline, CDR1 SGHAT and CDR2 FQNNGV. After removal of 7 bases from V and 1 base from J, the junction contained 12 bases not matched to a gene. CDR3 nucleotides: TGTGCCAGCACCTTCCCTCGCAGGGGGCCAAGCAATCAGCCCCAGCATTTT. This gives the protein CASTFPRRGPSNQPQHF.

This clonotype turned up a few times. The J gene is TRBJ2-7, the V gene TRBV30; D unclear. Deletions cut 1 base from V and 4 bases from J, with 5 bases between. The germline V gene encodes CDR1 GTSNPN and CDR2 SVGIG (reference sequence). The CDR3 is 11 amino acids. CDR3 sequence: CAWSGPYEQYF. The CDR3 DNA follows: TGTGCCTGGAGTGGACCGTACGAGCAGTACTTC.

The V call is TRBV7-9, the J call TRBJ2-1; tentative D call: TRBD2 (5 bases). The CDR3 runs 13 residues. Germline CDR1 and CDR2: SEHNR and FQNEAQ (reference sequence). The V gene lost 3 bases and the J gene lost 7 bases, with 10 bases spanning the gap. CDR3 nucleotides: TGTGCCAGCAGCTTCTCGGGCGGGAATGAGCAGTTCTTC. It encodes CASSFSGGNEQFF.

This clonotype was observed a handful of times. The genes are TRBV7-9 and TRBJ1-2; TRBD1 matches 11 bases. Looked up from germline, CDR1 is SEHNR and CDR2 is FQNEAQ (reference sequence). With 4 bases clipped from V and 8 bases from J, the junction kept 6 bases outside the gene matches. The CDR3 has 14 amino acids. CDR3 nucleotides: TGTGCCAGCAGCTACGGACAGGGGGCTAAAGGCTACACCTTC. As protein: CASSYGQGAKGYTF.

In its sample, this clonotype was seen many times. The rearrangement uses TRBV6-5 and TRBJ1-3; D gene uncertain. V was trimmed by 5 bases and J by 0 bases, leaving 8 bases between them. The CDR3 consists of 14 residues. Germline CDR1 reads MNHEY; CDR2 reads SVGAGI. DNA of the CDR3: TGTGCCAGCAGTCCTGAGTACTCTGGAAACACCATATATTTT. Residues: CASSPEYSGNTIYF.